Sequencing of this TCR beta chain was carried out in a study of T cells after posttransplantation cyclophosphamide. General study points: Skin or GI-infiltrating T cells shared few TRB sequences with blood. After PTCy, TRB diversity resembled that of CNI/methotrexate controls.

This clone has at least ten counts. Its specificity is unknown. Using immunoSEQ multiplex PCR, the repertoire was profiled, and TCRdb retains in-frame clones only, with some absent. This sample comprises tens of thousands of clones, none seen once only. The sequence derives from a man aged 35 to 55 in good health, CMV-negative, and a related stem cell transplant donor. Sequencing was carried out using PBMCs.

The CDR3 nucleotides are TGTGCCAGCAGCCCAGGGGGCATGCAGGCTTCAGGGACCGGGGAGCTGTTTTTT. This encodes CASSPGGMQASGTGELFF. The chain recombines TRBV7-9 with TRBJ2-2; 8 positions match TRBD1. Losses at the gene ends were 5 bases for V and 5 bases for J; bases not matched to a gene: 16. This CDR3 region has 18 residues. Germline CDR1 SEHNR, CDR2 FQNEAQ (reference sequence).